This T cell receptor (beta chain) was identified during a study of vaccination and CD4 T cells after COVID-19. Study in general: Convalescent donors were composed of six males and four females, of whom two were Hispanic. The interval from dose two to post-vaccine sampling had a median of 72 days, and it ranged from 14 to 241.

The time point here: late sampling 161 to 241 days after vaccination in three convalescent patients. The treatment here: roughly nine-day PBMC culture with coronavirus spike peptide pools or control peptides (ViraFEST assay). As regards this clonotype: What it binds is unknown.

This CDR3 comprises 13 residues. Germline-derived CDR1 and CDR2 are SGHAT and FQNNGV. The V end was cut by 6 bases, the J end by 1 base, with 9 bases between. Sequencing of DNA taken from cultured CD4+ T cells relied on the Oncomine TCR Beta short-read assay. MiXCR was run by TCRdb on the PCR reads, yielding one entry per CDR3 protein. The data show tens of thousands of distinct CDR3 sequences, roughly 33% seen once. The TCR comes from a human donor who had recovered from COVID-19. Here the sequenced sample was CD4+ T cells from blood, cultured in vitro, taken about 7 months after SARS-CoV-2 vaccination. This chain joins TRBV11-2 and TRBJ2-5, with D possibly TRBD1 on 5 matching bases. This CDR3 is CASSGAGQETQYF. The DNA of the CDR3 is TGTGCCAGCAGTGGGGCAGGCCAAGAGACCCAGTACTTC. Looking up the rest from reference TRBV11-2 and TRBJ2-5 gives the full variable domain: EAGVAQSPRYKIIEKRQSVAFWCNPISGHATLYWYQQILGQGPKLLIQFQNNGVVDDSQLPKDRFSAERLKGVDSTLKIQPAKLEDSAVYLCASSGAGQETQYFGPGTRLLVL.